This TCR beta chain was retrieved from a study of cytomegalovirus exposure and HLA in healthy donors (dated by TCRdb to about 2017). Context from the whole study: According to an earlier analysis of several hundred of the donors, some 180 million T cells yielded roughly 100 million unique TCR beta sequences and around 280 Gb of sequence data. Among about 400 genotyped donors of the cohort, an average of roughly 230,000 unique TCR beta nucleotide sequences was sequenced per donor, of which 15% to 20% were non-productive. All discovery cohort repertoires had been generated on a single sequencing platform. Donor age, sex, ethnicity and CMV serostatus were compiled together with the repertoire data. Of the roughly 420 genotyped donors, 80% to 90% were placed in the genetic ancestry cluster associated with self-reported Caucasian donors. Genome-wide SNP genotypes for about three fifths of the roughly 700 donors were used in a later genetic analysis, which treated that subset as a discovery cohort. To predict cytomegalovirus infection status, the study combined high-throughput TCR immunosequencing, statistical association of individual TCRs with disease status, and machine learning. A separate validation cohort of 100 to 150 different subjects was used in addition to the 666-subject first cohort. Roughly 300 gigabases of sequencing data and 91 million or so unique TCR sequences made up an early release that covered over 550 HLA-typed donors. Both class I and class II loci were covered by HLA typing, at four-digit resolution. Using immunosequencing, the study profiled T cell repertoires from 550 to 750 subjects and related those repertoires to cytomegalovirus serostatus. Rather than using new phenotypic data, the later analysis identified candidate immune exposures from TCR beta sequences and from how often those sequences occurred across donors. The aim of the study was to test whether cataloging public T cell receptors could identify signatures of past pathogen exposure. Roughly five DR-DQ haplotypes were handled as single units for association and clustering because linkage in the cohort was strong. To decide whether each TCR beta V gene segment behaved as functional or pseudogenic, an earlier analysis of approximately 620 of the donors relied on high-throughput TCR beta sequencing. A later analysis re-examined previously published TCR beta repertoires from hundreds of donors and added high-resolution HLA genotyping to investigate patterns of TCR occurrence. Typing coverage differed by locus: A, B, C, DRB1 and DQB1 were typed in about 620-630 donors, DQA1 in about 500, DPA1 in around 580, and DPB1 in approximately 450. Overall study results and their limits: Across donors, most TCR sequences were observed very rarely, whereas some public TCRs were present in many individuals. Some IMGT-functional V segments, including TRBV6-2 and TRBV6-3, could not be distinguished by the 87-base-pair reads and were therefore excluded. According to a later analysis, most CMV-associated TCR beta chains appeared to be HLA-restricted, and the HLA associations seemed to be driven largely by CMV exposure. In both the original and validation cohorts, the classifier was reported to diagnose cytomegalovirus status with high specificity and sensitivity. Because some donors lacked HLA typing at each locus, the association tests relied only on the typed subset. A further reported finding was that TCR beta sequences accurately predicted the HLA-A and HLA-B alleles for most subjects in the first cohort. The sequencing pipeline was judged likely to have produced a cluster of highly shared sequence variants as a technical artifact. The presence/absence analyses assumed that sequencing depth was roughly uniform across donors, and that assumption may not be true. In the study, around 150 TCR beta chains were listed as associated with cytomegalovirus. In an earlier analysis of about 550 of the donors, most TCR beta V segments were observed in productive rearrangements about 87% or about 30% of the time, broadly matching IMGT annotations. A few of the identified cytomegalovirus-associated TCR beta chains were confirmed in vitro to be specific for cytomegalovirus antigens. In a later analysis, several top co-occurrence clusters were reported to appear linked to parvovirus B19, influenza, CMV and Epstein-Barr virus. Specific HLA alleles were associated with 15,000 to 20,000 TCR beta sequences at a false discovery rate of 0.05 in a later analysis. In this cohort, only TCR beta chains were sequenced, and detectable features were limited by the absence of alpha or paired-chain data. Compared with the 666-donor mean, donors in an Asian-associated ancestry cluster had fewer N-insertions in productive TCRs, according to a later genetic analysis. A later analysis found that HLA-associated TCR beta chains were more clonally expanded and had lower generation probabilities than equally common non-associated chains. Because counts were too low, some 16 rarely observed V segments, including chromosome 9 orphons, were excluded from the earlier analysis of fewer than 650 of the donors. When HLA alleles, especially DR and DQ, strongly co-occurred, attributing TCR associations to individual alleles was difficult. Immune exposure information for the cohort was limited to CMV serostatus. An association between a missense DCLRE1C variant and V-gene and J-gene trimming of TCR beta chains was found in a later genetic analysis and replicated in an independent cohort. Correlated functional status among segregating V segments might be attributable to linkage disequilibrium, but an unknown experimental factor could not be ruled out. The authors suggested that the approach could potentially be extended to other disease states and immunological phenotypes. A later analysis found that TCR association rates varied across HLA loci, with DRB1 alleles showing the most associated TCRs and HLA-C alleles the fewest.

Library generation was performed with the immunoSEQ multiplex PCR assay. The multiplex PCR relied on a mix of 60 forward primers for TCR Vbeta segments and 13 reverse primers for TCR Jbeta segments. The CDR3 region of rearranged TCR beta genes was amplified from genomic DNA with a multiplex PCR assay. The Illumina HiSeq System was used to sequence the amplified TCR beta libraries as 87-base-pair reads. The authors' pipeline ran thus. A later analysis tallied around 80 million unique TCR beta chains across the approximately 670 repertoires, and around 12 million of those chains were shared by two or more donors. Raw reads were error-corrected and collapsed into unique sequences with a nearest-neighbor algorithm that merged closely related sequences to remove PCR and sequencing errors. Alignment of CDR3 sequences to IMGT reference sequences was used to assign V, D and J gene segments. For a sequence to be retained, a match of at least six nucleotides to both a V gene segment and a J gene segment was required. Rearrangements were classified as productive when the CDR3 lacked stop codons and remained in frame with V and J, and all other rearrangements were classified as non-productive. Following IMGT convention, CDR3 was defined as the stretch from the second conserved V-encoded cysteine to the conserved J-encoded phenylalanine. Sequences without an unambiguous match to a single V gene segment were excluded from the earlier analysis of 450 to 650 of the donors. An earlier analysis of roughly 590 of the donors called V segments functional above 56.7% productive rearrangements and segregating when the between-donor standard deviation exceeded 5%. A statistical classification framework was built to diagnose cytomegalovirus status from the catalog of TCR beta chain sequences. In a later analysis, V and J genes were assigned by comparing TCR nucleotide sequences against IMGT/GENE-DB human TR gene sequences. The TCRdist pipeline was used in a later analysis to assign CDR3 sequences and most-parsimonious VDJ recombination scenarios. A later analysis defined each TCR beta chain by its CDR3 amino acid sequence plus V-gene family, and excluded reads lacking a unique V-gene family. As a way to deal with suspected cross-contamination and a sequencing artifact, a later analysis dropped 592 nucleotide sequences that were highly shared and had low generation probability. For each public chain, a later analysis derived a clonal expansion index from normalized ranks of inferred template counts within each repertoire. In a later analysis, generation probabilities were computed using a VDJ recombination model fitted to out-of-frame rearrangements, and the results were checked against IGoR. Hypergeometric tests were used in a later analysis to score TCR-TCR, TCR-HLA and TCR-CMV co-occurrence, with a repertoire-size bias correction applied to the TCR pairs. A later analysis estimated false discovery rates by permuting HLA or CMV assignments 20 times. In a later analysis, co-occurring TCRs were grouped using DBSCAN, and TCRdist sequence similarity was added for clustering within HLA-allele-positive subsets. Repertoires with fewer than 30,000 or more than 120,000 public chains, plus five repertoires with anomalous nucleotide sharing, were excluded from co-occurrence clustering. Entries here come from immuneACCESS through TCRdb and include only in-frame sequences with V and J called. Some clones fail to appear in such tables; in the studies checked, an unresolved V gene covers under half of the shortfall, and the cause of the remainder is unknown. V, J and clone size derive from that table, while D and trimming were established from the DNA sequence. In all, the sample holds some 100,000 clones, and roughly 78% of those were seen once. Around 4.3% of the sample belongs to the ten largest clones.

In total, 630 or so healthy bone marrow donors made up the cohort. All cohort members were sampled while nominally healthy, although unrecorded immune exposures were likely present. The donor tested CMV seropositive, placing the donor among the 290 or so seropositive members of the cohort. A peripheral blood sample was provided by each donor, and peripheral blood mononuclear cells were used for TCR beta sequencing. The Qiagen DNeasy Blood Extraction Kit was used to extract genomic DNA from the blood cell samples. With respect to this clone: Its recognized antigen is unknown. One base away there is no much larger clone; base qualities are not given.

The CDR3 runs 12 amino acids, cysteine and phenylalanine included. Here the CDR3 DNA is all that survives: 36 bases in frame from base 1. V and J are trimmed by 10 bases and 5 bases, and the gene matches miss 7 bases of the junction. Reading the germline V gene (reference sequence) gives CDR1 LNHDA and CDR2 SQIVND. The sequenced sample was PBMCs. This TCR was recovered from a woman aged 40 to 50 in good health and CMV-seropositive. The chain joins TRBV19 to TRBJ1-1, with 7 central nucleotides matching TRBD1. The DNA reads TGTGCCACCCACAGGGGAGGAACTGAAGCTTTCTTT. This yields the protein CATHRGGTEAFF.